These T cell receptor beta chains were read from a single sample in a study of OX40 agonist ivuxolimab in advanced cancers. Sequenced by immunoSEQ multiplex PCR; TCRdb stores in-frame clones only, minus some. The sample lists about 75,000 clones, more than 85% occurring once. The input for sequencing was CD4+ or CD8+ T cells sorted from blood, taken in a trial of the OX40 agonist ivuxolimab. All receptors derive from an adult with an advanced solid tumor such as melanoma, head and neck, liver or kidney cancer. Each CDR3 is given with its conserved first and last residue. The D gene is left open where the match is weak. Expanded clones are given a class, and other clones once, few, many or no size at all.

>TRBJ2-7|TRBV5-1|once|NA
CASSLATGLLYEQYF
TGCGCCAGCAGCTTGGCCACAGGGTTGTTGTACGAGCAGTACTTC
>TRBJ2-7|TRBV2|NA|TRBD1
CASSEAPPGQRTYEQYF
TGTGCCAGCAGTGAAGCGCCCCCGGGACAGCGTACCTACGAGCAGTACTTC
>TRBJ2-7|TRBV2|few|NA
CASSETGAGEQYF
TGTGCCAGCAGTGAAACGGGGGCGGGCGAGCAGTACTTC
>TRBJ1-4|TRBV9|NA|NA
CASSAWPGAEKLFF
TGTGCCAGCAGCGCCTGGCCGGGGGCTGAAAAACTGTTTTTT
>TRBJ1-4|TRBV5-5|NA|TRBD1
CASSPDRGREKLFF
TGTGCCAGCAGCCCGGACAGGGGAAGAGAAAAACTGTTTTTT
>TRBJ1-1|TRBV5-1|once|NA
CATSPGVRGIGTEAFF
TGCGCCACCTCACCCGGCGTGAGGGGAATAGGCACTGAAGCTTTCTTT
>TRBJ2-1|TRBV7-3|NA|NA
CASSLSPRNEQFF
TGTGCCAGCAGCTTAAGCCCGAGGAATGAGCAGTTCTTC
>TRBJ1-2|TRBV7-8|NA|TRBD1
CASSLAPPGHRGLNYGYTF
TGTGCCAGCAGCTTAGCCCCCCCAGGCCACAGGGGGCTTAACTATGGCTACACCTTC
>TRBJ1-6|TRBV4-1|NA|NA
CASSQDPPSSDMYSPLHF
TGCGCCAGCAGCCAAGACCCCCCTTCCTCAGATATGTATTCACCCCTCCACTTT
>TRBJ1-2|TRBV5-6|NA|NA
CASSLGQGFGYTF
TGTGCCAGCAGCTTGGGGCAGGGTTTCGGCTACACCTTC
>TRBJ2-5|TRBV4-1|once|TRBD2
CASSRTKAGRGGVGPETQYF
TGCGCCAGCAGCCGAACTAAAGCAGGGAGGGGAGGTGTGGGGCCGGAGACCCAGTACTTC
>TRBJ2-5|TRBV10-3|NA|TRBD1
CATRQGQETQYF
TGTGCCACCCGACAGGGCCAAGAGACCCAGTACTTC
>TRBJ1-5|TRBV5-1|NA|NA
CASSLEGNSNQPQHF
TGCGCCAGCAGCTTGGAGGGGAATAGCAATCAGCCCCAGCATTTT
>TRBJ1-6|TRBV28|NA|NA
CASSSSRRERSPLHF
TGTGCCAGCAGTTCCTCTCGCAGGGAGCGGTCACCCCTCCACTTT
>TRBJ2-7|TRBV6-5|NA|NA
CASSYSRGKYEQYF
TGTGCCAGCAGTTACTCGCGGGGAAAGTACGAGCAGTACTTC
>TRBJ1-1|TRBV6-5|NA|TRBD1
CASRVTGGTEAFF
TGTGCCAGCAGGGTAACAGGGGGCACTGAAGCTTTCTTT
>TRBJ1-5|TRBV5-1|NA|NA
CASSLGGAGDPQHF
TGCGCCAGCAGCTTGGGCGGCGCTGGAGACCCCCAGCATTTT
>TRBJ2-2|TRBV5-1|few|TRBD1
CASSFGQGASGELFF
TGCGCCAGCAGCTTTGGACAGGGGGCCTCCGGGGAGCTGTTTTTT
>TRBJ2-7|TRBV7-3|NA|TRBD1
CASSLDGQGAYEQYF
TGTGCCAGCAGCTTAGACGGACAGGGGGCCTACGAGCAGTACTTC
>TRBJ1-5|TRBV18|NA|NA
CASSPGTGNQRVHF
TGTGCCAGCTCCCCTGGGACGGGCAATCAGCGGGTACATTTT
>TRBJ2-3|TRBV18|NA|NA
CASSLIPGLDSDTQYF
TGTGCCAGCTCACTAATCCCGGGACTCGATTCAGATACGCAGTATTTT
>TRBJ2-3|TRBV9|NA|NA
CASSVGSGIRDTQYF
TGTGCCAGCAGCGTAGGATCAGGGATCAGGGATACGCAGTATTTT
>TRBJ1-2|TRBV5-1|NA|NA
CASSLEQRGYGYTF
TGCGCCAGCAGCTTGGAACAGAGGGGCTATGGCTACACCTTC
>TRBJ2-1|TRBV6-6|NA|TRBD1
CASSSRTGLDEQFF
TGTGCCAGCAGTTCCAGGACAGGTCTGGATGAGCAGTTCTTC
>TRBJ1-1|TRBV9|NA|NA
CASSARQVNTEAFF
TGTGCCAGCAGCGCCCGACAGGTGAACACTGAAGCTTTCTTT
>TRBJ1-1|TRBV19|NA|NA
CASIYSRAATEAFF
TGTGCCAGTATTTACTCGAGGGCCGCCACTGAAGCTTTCTTT
>TRBJ2-7|TRBV10-3|NA|NA
CAISEGSYEQYF
TGTGCCATCAGTGAGGGCTCCTACGAGCAGTACTTC
>TRBJ1-1|TRBV2|NA|NA
CAGSGDLNTEAFF
TGTGCCGGCAGTGGAGACCTGAACACTGAAGCTTTCTTT
>TRBJ1-1|TRBV6-5|NA|NA
CASSHRGRDTEAFF
TGTGCCAGCAGTCACCGTGGGCGGGACACTGAAGCTTTCTTT
>TRBJ2-7|TRBV6-5|NA|NA
CASLGGHPTYEQYF
TGTGCCAGCCTAGGGGGGCACCCGACCTACGAGCAGTACTTC
>TRBJ1-4|TRBV30|NA|NA
CAWSGEGPNEKLFF
TGTGCCTGGAGTGGGGAGGGGCCTAATGAAAAACTGTTTTTT
>TRBJ1-3|TRBV19|NA|NA
CASSVGLISGNTIYF
TGTGCCAGTAGTGTTGGACTGATCTCTGGAAACACCATATATTTT
>TRBJ2-5|TRBV7-9|NA|NA
CASSSSTSQETQYF
TGTGCCAGCAGTTCCTCGACTAGCCAAGAGACCCAGTACTTC
>TRBJ1-2|TRBV2|NA|TRBD1
CASSPSGTGGSNYGYTF
TGTGCCAGCAGTCCATCCGGGACAGGGGGCTCTAACTATGGCTACACCTTC